The next 31 T cell receptor beta chains were all read from a single sample in a study of blood T cell repertoires in COVID-19. Profiling relied on immunoSEQ multiplex PCR, and the TCRdb table lists in-frame clones only, not all of them. The table lists about 250,000 clones, around four fifths of them singletons. Material: peripheral blood. The receptor source for this set is a woman in her 70s with acute or convalescent COVID-19.

V is TRBV18 and J is TRBJ1-5; D ambiguous. Germline lookup yields CDR1 KGHSH and CDR2 LQKENI. Trimming shortened V by 6 bases and J by 2 bases, and 11 bases separated the two germline ends. The CDR3 sequence is 14 residues long. CDR3 region: CASSLFERNQPQHF. CDR3 in DNA: TGTGCCAGCTCCCTCTTTGAGCGCAATCAGCCCCAGCATTTT.

The chain joins TRBV28 to TRBJ1-2; D possibly corresponds to TRBD1 (5 bases). Trimming pared 6 bases from V and 8 bases from J, leaving 31 bases between. This CDR3 is built from 18 residues. Germline loops: CDR1 MDHEN, CDR2 SYDVKM. In nucleotides, the CDR3 is TGTGCCAGCAGACCCGATCGAGACGCAGGGTCGGCGGTTCGGGGCTACACCTTC. Its protein is CASRPDRDAGSAVRGYTF.

The chain is built from TRBV7-9 and TRBJ1-2; 9 positions agree with TRBD1. The CDR3 length is 16 residues. The V gene's germline CDR1 is SEHNR and CDR2 FQNEAQ (reference sequence). Trimming took 5 bases from V and 4 from J; bases not matched to a gene: 11. Here the CDR3 reads CASSTDRGPLGYGYTF. Written as DNA, the CDR3 is TGTGCCAGCAGCACGGACAGGGGACCTTTGGGCTATGGCTACACCTTC.

In its sample, this clone was seen once. V is TRBV6-2 or TRBV6-3 and J is TRBJ1-2; D is perhaps TRBD1 (6 bases). CDR1 and CDR2 (germline): MNHEY, SVGEGT. The CDR3 is 13 amino acids. The V end lost 2 bases, the J end lost 6 bases, and 10 bases lay between the germline ends. The CDR3 sequence: CASSYGQTNGYTF. The DNA for the CDR3 is TGTGCCAGCAGTTACGGACAGACGAATGGCTACACCTTC.

The gene calls are TRBV10-1 and TRBJ2-2, with a possible D match to TRBD2 (5 bases). This CDR3 is built from 12 residues. Germline CDR1 reads WNHNN; CDR2 reads SYGVQD (reference sequence). V was trimmed by 5 bases and J by 7 bases, leaving 8 bases between them. The CDR3 loop is CASSLAIGELFF. CDR3 sequence (DNA): TGCGCCAGCAGTCTAGCCATCGGGGAGCTGTTTTTT.

This clone has at least ten counts. The genes are TRBV6-5 and TRBJ2-3, with D perhaps TRBD1 (6 bases). V lost 6 bases and J 9 bases, leaving 13 bases between the germline ends. Germline V gives CDR1 MNHEY, CDR2 SVGAGI. This CDR3 is built from 12 residues. CDR3 amino acids: CASSSTQGTQYF. The CDR3, as DNA: TGTGCCAGCAGCTCAACTCAGGGGACGCAGTATTTT.

This clone was detected a few times. This chain links TRBV6-5 with TRBJ1-1; 11 bases align to TRBD1. The CDR3 sequence is 16 residues long. The germline V gene encodes CDR1 MNHEY and CDR2 SVGAGI. V was pared by 2 bases and J by 4 bases, with 6 bases of the junction left unmatched. The CDR3 here is CASSYMAGTGGTEAFF. The DNA for the CDR3 is TGTGCCAGCAGTTACATGGCCGGGACAGGGGGCACTGAAGCTTTCTTT.

The chain couples TRBV5-1 to TRBJ1-1, with no clear D. The germline CDR1 and CDR2 sequences are SGHRS and YFSETQ. The CDR3 spans 14 residues. Trimming shortened V by 5 bases and J by 2 bases, and 13 bases separated the two germline ends. The CDR3 sequence is CASSPRSPNTEAFF. The CDR3, as DNA: TGCGCCAGCAGTCCCCGGAGTCCAAACACTGAAGCTTTCTTT.

The V call is TRBV5-4, the J call TRBJ1-2; D might be TRBD1 (5 bases). Trimming removed 3 bases from V and 4 bases from J, with 16 bases in between. The CDR3 is 15 amino acids. Per the germline V gene, CDR1 is SGHNT and CDR2 is YYREEE (reference sequence). CDR3 nucleotide sequence: TGTGCCAGCAGCTCAGGCGGGACCGGGGTCTATGGCTACACCTTC. Amino acids: CASSSGGTGVYGYTF.

The V and J genes are TRBV29-1 and TRBJ1-2, with D perhaps TRBD1 (5 bases). V lost 1 base and J 8 bases, leaving 8 bases between the germline ends. CDR1 is SQVTM and CDR2 is ANQGSEA in the germline V gene. The CDR3 extends over 11 amino acids. The CDR3 region is CSVEGTSGYTF. The CDR3 nucleotides read TGCAGCGTTGAAGGGACATCGGGCTACACCTTC.

The chain has TRBV4-2 and TRBJ2-1; D may be TRBD1 (5 bases). The V gene's germline CDR1 is LGHNA and CDR2 YNFKEQ. The V end lost 0 bases, the J end lost 7 bases, and 13 bases lay between the germline ends. The length of the CDR3 is 15 residues. For the CDR3, the DNA is TGTGCCAGCAGCCAAGAAGGGGCCATATCTAATGAGCAGTTCTTC. This gives the protein CASSQEGAISNEQFF.

This chain joins TRBV6-2 or TRBV6-3 and TRBJ2-1; D is unresolved. The germline V gene encodes CDR1 MNHEY and CDR2 SVGEGT. Trimming removed 3 bases at V and 3 bases at J, with 15 bases between. The CDR3 sequence is 16 residues long. CDR3 nucleotides: TGTGCCAGCAGTTATTCCGGCGGCCTAATCTACAATGAGCAGTTCTTC. Its translation: CASSYSGGLIYNEQFF.

The chain carries TRBV6-6 and TRBJ1-1; 8 bases agree with TRBD1. The CDR3 is made up of 17 amino acids. Germline-derived CDR1 and CDR2 are MNHNY and SVGAGI (reference sequence). Germline trimming cut 5 bases from V and 1 base from J; bases unmatched to any gene: 12. The CDR3 sequence: CASSPGLGGTGNTEAFF. The CDR3 region has the DNA TGTGCCAGCAGTCCGGGATTGGGGGGGACAGGGAACACTGAAGCTTTCTTT.

The rearrangement joins TRBV19 to TRBJ1-6; D is possibly TRBD1 (5 bases). This CDR3 is 13 amino acids long. V lost 7 bases and J 6 bases, leaving 10 bases between the germline ends. From germline, CDR1 is LNHDA and CDR2 SQIVND (reference sequence). The CDR3 region is CASNRQTNSPLHF. For the CDR3, the DNA is TGTGCCAGTAACAGACAGACTAATTCACCCCTCCACTTT.

This clone was recorded a few times. The chain recombines TRBV29-1 with TRBJ1-2; 7 nucleotides agree with TRBD1. Germline V gene lookup returns CDR1 SQVTM and CDR2 ANQGSEA. The CDR3 consists of 11 residues. With 7 bases clipped from V and 6 bases from J, the junction kept 5 bases outside the gene matches. This CDR3 reads CSGTGVDGYTF. The CDR3 DNA follows: TGCAGCGGTACAGGGGTGGATGGCTACACCTTC.

The chain has TRBV7-9 and TRBJ1-2; D may be TRBD1 (6 bases). Germline V gives CDR1 SEHNR, CDR2 FQNEAQ (reference sequence). V was shortened by 5 bases and J by 8 bases, with 18 bases between the two germline ends. The CDR3 runs to 14 residues. The CDR3: CASSPPGGLGGYTF. The DNA of the CDR3 is TGTGCCAGCAGCCCCCCGGGGGGCCTGGGAGGCTACACCTTC.

The chain couples TRBV28 to TRBJ1-1; D not resolved. This CDR3 spans 13 amino acids. CDR1 is MDHEN, CDR2 SYDVKM, per germline. V was pared by 6 bases and J by 2 bases, with 10 bases between. CDR3 bases: TGTGCCAGCAGGGGCATGGGCAACACTGAAGCTTTCTTT. This codes for CASRGMGNTEAFF.

Many counts were recorded for this clone. This rearrangement joins TRBV7-2 to TRBJ1-2; maybe TRBD1 (6 bases). V lost 5 bases to trimming and J lost 5 bases, with 15 bases between them. The CDR3 totals 14 residues. Germline values: CDR1 SGHTA, CDR2 FQGNSA. CDR3 bases: TGTGCCAGCAGCACCGACAGGCCCCTGTATGGCTACACCTTC. It is translated as CASSTDRPLYGYTF.

This chain joins TRBV6-5 and TRBJ1-2, with TRBD1 matching over 12 bases. The CDR3 spans 16 residues. Germline loops: CDR1 MNHEY, CDR2 SVGAGI. The trim removed 4 bases at V and 7 bases at J, leaving 10 bases unmatched. In nucleotides, the CDR3 is TGTGCCAGCAGTTTGGCCGGGACAGGGGGCGTCTTTGGCTACACCTTC. Protein product: CASSLAGTGGVFGYTF.

This clone was seen a few times. The gene calls are TRBV10-3 and TRBJ1-1; no clear D gene. Trimming took 2 bases from V and 1 from J, leaving 14 bases between them. The CDR3 has 16 amino acids. The V gene's germline CDR1 is ENHRY and CDR2 SYGVKD. The CDR3 loop is CAISESRGYSNTEAFF. CDR3 sequence (DNA): TGTGCCATCAGTGAGAGTCGGGGTTATTCGAACACTGAAGCTTTCTTT.

The chain has TRBV28 and TRBJ1-6; TRBD1 matches at 9 bases. This CDR3 region has 14 residues. CDR1 and CDR2 (germline): MDHEN, SYDVKM. V was clipped by 9 bases and J by 7 bases; unmatched bases: 7. The CDR3 region is CASDGDRVNSPLHF. CDR3 coding DNA: TGTGCCAGTGACGGGGACAGGGTAAATTCACCCCTCCACTTT. The whole variable domain, remainder taken from reference TRBV28 and TRBJ1-6, is DVKVTQSSRYLVKRTGEKVFLECVQDMDHENMFWYRQDPGLGLRLIYFSYDVKMKEKGDIPEGYSVSREKKERFSLILESASTNQTSMYLCASDGDRVNSPLHFGNGTRLTVT.

The rearrangement uses TRBV11-1 and TRBJ1-2; tentative D call: TRBD1 (6 bases). This CDR3 comprises 14 residues. V was cut by 1 base and J by 5 bases, with 11 bases left in between. Per germline, CDR1 SGHAT and CDR2 FQDESV (reference sequence). The CDR3 sequence is CASSLDGTPYGYTF. CDR3 DNA: TGTGCCAGCAGCTTAGATGGGACACCTTATGGCTACACCTTC.

The chain carries TRBV28 and TRBJ2-7, with 9 bases that match TRBD1. Germline V gene lookup returns CDR1 MDHEN and CDR2 SYDVKM. The J segment lost 5 bases and the V segment lost 6 bases, leaving 8 bases of the junction unmatched. The CDR3 is 14 residues long. The CDR3 sequence: CASRNRDRVHEQYF. The CDR3 nucleotides read TGTGCCAGCAGGAACCGGGACAGGGTGCACGAGCAGTACTTC. The entire variable domain, with the rest obtained from reference TRBV28 and TRBJ2-7, is as follows: DVKVTQSSRYLVKRTGEKVFLECVQDMDHENMFWYRQDPGLGLRLIYFSYDVKMKEKGDIPEGYSVSREKKERFSLILESASTNQTSMYLCASRNRDRVHEQYFGPGTRLTVT.

This clone was seen more than once but under ten times. CDR3 amino acids: CASSIWRGTNEKLFF. The CDR3 bases are TGTGCCAGTAGTATTTGGAGGGGCACTAATGAAAAACTGTTTTTT. The J gene is TRBJ1-4, the V gene TRBV19; tentatively, D is TRBD1 (5 bases). Germline CDR1 is LNHDA and CDR2 is SQIVND (reference sequence). Trimming stripped 3 bases from V and 2 bases from J, with 10 bases between. The CDR3 covers 15 residues.

CDR3 loop: CASSLRTGKDTEAFF. The CDR3 DNA reads as TGTGCCAGCAGCTTGAGGACAGGGAAGGACACTGAAGCTTTCTTT. This chain joins TRBV9 and TRBJ1-1; the match to TRBD1 covers 8 bases. There are 15 residues in the CDR3. Germline V gene sequence: CDR1 SGDLS, CDR2 YYNGEE. J was trimmed by 3 bases and V by 4 bases; bases with no gene match: 8.

Details on this clone: Other DNA sequences in the sample encode the same CDR3. This chain joins TRBV30 and TRBJ1-5, with TRBD1 as a possible D gene (5 bases). There are 13 residues in the CDR3. Between the trimmed V and J ends, which lost 0 bases and 4 bases, there was a span of 7 bases. Germline lookup yields CDR1 GTSNPN and CDR2 SVGIG (reference sequence). Here the CDR3 reads CAWSVRDNQPQHF. The CDR3 DNA reads as TGTGCCTGGAGTGTCAGGGATAATCAGCCCCAGCATTTT.

The chain joins TRBV5-5 to TRBJ2-2; tentatively, D is TRBD1 (6 bases). CDR1 and CDR2 from the germline V gene are SGHKS and YYEKEE (reference sequence). V lost 3 bases and J 5 bases, leaving 17 bases between the germline ends. There are 16 residues in the CDR3. CDR3 in amino acids: CASSSTLDSITGELFF. CDR3 coding DNA: TGTGCCAGCAGCTCGACGCTGGACAGCATAACCGGGGAGCTGTTTTTT. The whole variable domain, remainder taken from reference TRBV5-5 and TRBJ2-2, is DAGVTQSPTHLIKTRGQQVTLRCSPISGHKSVSWYQQVLGQGPQFIFQYYEKEERGRGNFPDRFSARQFPNYSSELNVNALLLGDSALYLCASSSTLDSITGELFFGEGSRLTVL.

This clone was detected only once. The chain employs TRBV7-9 and TRBJ2-1, with 8 bases matching TRBD2. The germline gives CDR1 SEHNR, CDR2 FQNEAQ (reference sequence). Trimming took 4 bases from V and 3 from J; bases not matched to a gene: 5. The CDR3 extends over 15 amino acids. The CDR3, as DNA: TGTGCCAGCAGCTCGGAAGCGGGGGTCTACAATGAGCAGTTCTTC. Its protein product is CASSSEAGVYNEQFF.

This clone was picked up a small number of times. The DNA for the CDR3 is TGTGCCAGCAGCGCCTCTGCAATAGAAGAGACCCAGTACTTC. Encoded protein: CASSASAIEETQYF. The chain uses TRBV11-3 and TRBJ2-5; D is unclear. The CDR3 is 14 residues long. The germline CDR1 and CDR2 sequences are SGHNT and YENEEA. V lost 5 bases and J lost 3, with 13 bases in between.

The chain couples TRBV5-1 to TRBJ1-4; 7 positions match TRBD1. CDR3 length equals 13 residues. V was pared by 5 bases and J by 7 bases, with 5 bases of the junction left unmatched. Germline V CDR1 and CDR2: SGHRS, YFSETQ. CDR3 bases: TGCGCCAGCAGGAATACAGGGGCTGAAAAACTGTTTTTT. It is translated as CASRNTGAEKLFF.

In its sample, this clone was seen a few times. The chain recombines TRBV7-9 with TRBJ2-1; D not certain. This CDR3 region has 14 residues. V was clipped by 2 bases and J by 4 bases, with 9 bases between them. Germline CDR1 and CDR2: SEHNR and FQNEAQ (reference sequence). The CDR3 spells CASSLLAQYNEQFF. As DNA, the CDR3 is TGTGCCAGCAGCTTATTAGCCCAGTACAATGAGCAGTTCTTC.